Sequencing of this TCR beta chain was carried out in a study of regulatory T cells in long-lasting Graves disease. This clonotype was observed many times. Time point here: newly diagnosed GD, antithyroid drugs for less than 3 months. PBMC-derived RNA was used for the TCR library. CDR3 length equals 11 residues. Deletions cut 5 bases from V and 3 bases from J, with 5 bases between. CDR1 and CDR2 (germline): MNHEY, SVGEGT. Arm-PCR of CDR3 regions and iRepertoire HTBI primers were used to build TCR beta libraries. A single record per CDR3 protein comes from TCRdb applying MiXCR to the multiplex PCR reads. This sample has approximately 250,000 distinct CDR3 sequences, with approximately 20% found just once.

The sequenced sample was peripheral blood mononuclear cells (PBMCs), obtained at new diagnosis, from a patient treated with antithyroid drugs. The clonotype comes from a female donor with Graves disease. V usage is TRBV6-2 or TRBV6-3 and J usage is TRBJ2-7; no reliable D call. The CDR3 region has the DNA TGTGCCAGCAGTAATTACTACGAGCAGTACTTC. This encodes CASSNYYEQYF.